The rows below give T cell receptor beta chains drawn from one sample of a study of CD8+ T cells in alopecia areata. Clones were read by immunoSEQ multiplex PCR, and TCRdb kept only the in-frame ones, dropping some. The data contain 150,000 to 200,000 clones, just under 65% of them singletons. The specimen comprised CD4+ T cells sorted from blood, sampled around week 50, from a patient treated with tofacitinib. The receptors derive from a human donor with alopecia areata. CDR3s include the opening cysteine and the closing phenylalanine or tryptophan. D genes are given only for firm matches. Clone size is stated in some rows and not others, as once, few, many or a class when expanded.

CDR3: CASRKQGVYTEAFF
DNA: TGTGCCAGCAGGAAACAGGGGGTGTACACTGAAGCTTTCTTT
V: TRBV25-1
size: NA
D: TRBD1
J: TRBJ1-1

CDR3: CASSEPILNDEKLFF
DNA: TGTGCCAGCAGTGAACCCATTCTTAACGATGAAAAACTGTTTTTT
V: TRBV25-1
size: NA
D: NA
J: TRBJ1-4

CDR3: CAWSPSGGFYGYTF
DNA: TGTGCCTGGAGTCCCTCGGGAGGCTTCTATGGCTACACCTTC
V: TRBV30
size: NA
D: NA
J: TRBJ1-2

CDR3: CASSNPPGFYNSPLHF
DNA: TGTGCCAGCAGTAACCCCCCGGGATTCTATAATTCACCCCTCCACTTT
V: TRBV27
size: NA
D: NA
J: TRBJ1-6

CDR3: CSVSGGTDTQYF
DNA: TGCAGCGTCTCTGGGGGAACAGATACGCAGTATTTT
V: TRBV29-1
size: few
D: NA
J: TRBJ2-3

CDR3: CSAFDSGMTDTQYF
DNA: TGCAGCGCTTTCGACAGTGGGATGACAGATACGCAGTATTTT
V: TRBV29-1
size: NA
D: NA
J: TRBJ2-3

CDR3: CASSDRRGTYEQYF
DNA: TGTGCCAGCAGTGATCGGCGGGGGACCTACGAGCAGTACTTC
V: TRBV2
size: NA
D: TRBD2
J: TRBJ2-7

CDR3: CASSLADTTDTQYF
DNA: TGCGCCAGCAGCTTGGCCGACACCACAGATACGCAGTATTTT
V: TRBV5-1
size: NA
D: NA
J: TRBJ2-3

CDR3: CSVAWAVGQPQHF
DNA: TGCAGCGTTGCGTGGGCGGTGGGGCAGCCCCAGCATTTT
V: TRBV29-1
size: NA
D: NA
J: TRBJ1-5

CDR3: CSADRDGYTF
DNA: TGCAGCGCAGACAGGGATGGCTACACCTTC
V: TRBV20-1
size: NA
D: TRBD1
J: TRBJ1-2

CDR3: CSVGGRKAHEQYF
DNA: TGCAGCGTGGGTGGCAGGAAAGCCCACGAGCAGTACTTC
V: TRBV29-1
size: NA
D: NA
J: TRBJ2-7

CDR3: CAWFGTRTEAFF
DNA: TGTGCCTGGTTCGGGACCCGCACTGAAGCTTTCTTT
V: TRBV30
size: NA
D: NA
J: TRBJ1-1

CDR3: CSVRTGGDYGYTF
DNA: TGCAGCGTCCGGACAGGGGGCGACTATGGCTACACCTTC
V: TRBV29-1
size: few
D: TRBD1
J: TRBJ1-2

CDR3: CASSLDGPDEQYF
DNA: TGCGCCAGCAGCTTGGATGGGCCCGACGAGCAGTACTTC
V: TRBV5-1
size: NA
D: NA
J: TRBJ2-7

CDR3: CASSRGLGVREFF
DNA: TGTGCCAGCAGCCGTGGGCTGGGGGTAAGGGAGTTCTTC
V: TRBV13
size: few
D: NA
J: TRBJ2-1

CDR3: CAWSTRGAGNSPLHF
DNA: TGTGCCTGGAGTACGCGAGGGGCAGGGAATTCACCCCTCCACTTT
V: TRBV30
size: NA
D: NA
J: TRBJ1-6

CDR3: CASSEDRRDRGSYEQYF
DNA: TGTGCCAGCAGTGAAGATCGGCGGGACAGGGGATCCTACGAGCAGTACTTC
V: TRBV2
size: once
D: TRBD1
J: TRBJ2-7

CDR3: CASSLGERGEQFF
DNA: TGTGCCAGCTCCCTCGGGGAGCGGGGTGAGCAGTTCTTC
V: TRBV18
size: few
D: TRBD2
J: TRBJ2-1

CDR3: CASSVVPLTGELFF
DNA: TGTGCCAGCAGCGTAGTCCCACTTACCGGGGAGCTGTTTTTT
V: TRBV9
size: NA
D: NA
J: TRBJ2-2

CDR3: CAEGYANYGYTF
DNA: TGTGCCGAGGGGTACGCTAACTATGGCTACACCTTC
V: TRBV30
size: NA
D: NA
J: TRBJ1-2

CDR3: CAISKRGDTDTQYF
DNA: TGTGCCATCAGCAAGCGGGGGGACACAGATACGCAGTATTTT
V: TRBV10-3
size: many
D: TRBD2
J: TRBJ2-3

CDR3: CASSLDRDTGELFF
DNA: TGTGCCAGCAGTCTGGACAGGGACACCGGGGAGCTGTTTTTT
V: TRBV6-5
size: NA
D: TRBD1
J: TRBJ2-2

CDR3: CASSVEGETQYF
DNA: TGTGCCAGCAGCGTAGAAGGGGAGACCCAGTACTTC
V: TRBV9
size: NA
D: NA
J: TRBJ2-5

CDR3: CASSPYRGGEKETQYF
DNA: TGTGCCAGCAGCCCTTACAGGGGTGGGGAAAAAGAGACCCAGTACTTC
V: TRBV5-5
size: NA
D: TRBD1
J: TRBJ2-5

CDR3: CASSASLAGGAREQFF
DNA: TGTGCCAGCAGTGCTAGCCTAGCGGGGGGGGCCAGGGAGCAGTTCTTC
V: TRBV2
size: NA
D: TRBD2
J: TRBJ2-1

CDR3: CASSRPGLGVRGYTF
DNA: TGCGCCAGCAGTCGACCAGGGCTGGGCGTGAGAGGCTACACCTTC
V: TRBV23-1
size: NA
D: NA
J: TRBJ1-2

CDR3: CASRTSGEETQYF
DNA: TGTGCCAGCCGGACTAGCGGGGAGGAGACCCAGTACTTC
V: TRBV7-9
size: NA
D: TRBD2
J: TRBJ2-5